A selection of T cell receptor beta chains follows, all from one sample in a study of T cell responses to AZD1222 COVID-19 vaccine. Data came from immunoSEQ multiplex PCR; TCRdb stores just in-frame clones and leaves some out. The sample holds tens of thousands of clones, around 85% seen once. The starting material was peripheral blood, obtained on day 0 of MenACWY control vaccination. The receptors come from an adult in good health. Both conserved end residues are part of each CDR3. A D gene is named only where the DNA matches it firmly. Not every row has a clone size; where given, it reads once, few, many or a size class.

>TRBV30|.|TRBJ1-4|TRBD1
CAWSARDRGHEKLFF
TGTGCCTGGAGTGCCCGGGACAGGGGACATGAAAAACTGTTTTTT
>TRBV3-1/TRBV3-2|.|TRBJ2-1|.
CASSLGGRNEQFF
TGTGCCAGCAGCCTCGGAGGAAGGAATGAGCAGTTCTTC
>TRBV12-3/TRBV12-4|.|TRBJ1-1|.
CASSPRAGTEAFF
TGTGCCAGCAGTCCCAGGGCCGGTACTGAAGCTTTCTTT
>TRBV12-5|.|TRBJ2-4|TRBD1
CASGPETGASSIQYF
TGTGCTAGTGGTCCTGAGACAGGGGCAAGTAGCATTCAGTACTTC
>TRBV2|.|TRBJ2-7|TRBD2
CASSGPRSGRYEQYF
TGTGCCAGCAGTGGCCCTCGGAGCGGGAGGTACGAGCAGTACTTC
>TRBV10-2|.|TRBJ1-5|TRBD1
CASREGTGIDQPQHF
TGCGCCAGCAGAGAAGGGACAGGGATAGATCAGCCCCAGCATTTT
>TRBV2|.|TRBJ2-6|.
CASREEGSSGANVLTF
TGTGCCAGCAGGGAAGAGGGGTCCTCTGGGGCCAACGTCCTGACTTTC
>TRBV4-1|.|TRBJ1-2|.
CASSQAARIYGYTF
TGCGCCAGCAGTCAGGCAGCCCGCATCTATGGCTACACCTTC
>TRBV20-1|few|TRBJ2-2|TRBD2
CSASLLAGGAGELFF
TGCAGTGCTAGTTTACTAGCGGGAGGCGCCGGGGAGCTGTTTTTT
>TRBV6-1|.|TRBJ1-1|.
CASSEARVMRRDTEAFF
TGTGCCAGCAGTGAAGCCCGGGTCATGAGGAGGGACACTGAAGCTTTCTTT